Listed below are T cell receptor beta chains from one sample, sequenced in a study of T cell responses to AZD1222 COVID-19 vaccine. TCRdb's table, derived via immunoSEQ multiplex PCR, lists solely in-frame clones and lacks some. The table shows approximately 57,000 clones, with more than 75% occurring only once. This sample comprised peripheral blood, obtained on day 0 of AZD1222 vaccination. These receptors were collected from an adult in good health. CDR3s include the opening cysteine and the closing phenylalanine or tryptophan. D genes are given only for firm matches. Clone size appears in some rows only: once, few, many, or a class for an expanded clone.

>.|TRBV24-1|TRBJ2-3|TRBD2
CATSETPTSPWSTDTQYF
TGTGCCACCAGTGAAACCCCGACTAGCCCCTGGAGCACAGATACGCAGTATTTT
>.|TRBV30|TRBJ2-5|.
CAWRTGETQYF
TGTGCCTGGAGAACCGGGGAGACCCAGTACTTC
>.|TRBV4-2|TRBJ1-5|.
CASSQDQEGSNQPQHF
TGTGCCAGCAGCCAAGATCAGGAAGGGAGCAATCAGCCCCAGCATTTT
>.|TRBV4-3|TRBJ1-1|TRBD1
CASSQHRGTEAFF
TGCGCCAGCAGCCAGCACAGGGGAACTGAAGCTTTCTTT
>.|TRBV5-1|TRBJ2-2|TRBD1
CASSLQGSGELFF
TGCGCCAGCAGCCTACAGGGGTCCGGGGAGCTGTTTTTT
>.|TRBV29-1|TRBJ2-1|TRBD1
CSATGTGVADEQFF
TGCAGCGCTACAGGGACAGGGGTTGCGGATGAGCAGTTCTTC
>few|TRBV24-1|TRBJ1-2|.
CATSDLTLGRGYGYTF
TGTGCCACCAGTGATTTGACCCTCGGCAGGGGTTATGGCTACACCTTC
>.|TRBV6-5|TRBJ2-7|.
CASKPYEQYF
TGTGCCAGCAAACCGTACGAGCAGTACTTC
>.|TRBV4-2|TRBJ2-2|.
CASSQDWNARGELFF
TGTGCCAGCAGCCAAGATTGGAACGCTCGCGGGGAGCTGTTTTTT
>.|TRBV28|TRBJ2-7|TRBD1
CASSLGIQGAYEQYF
TGTGCCAGCAGTTTAGGGATACAGGGGGCCTACGAGCAGTACTTC
>.|TRBV4-1|TRBJ2-7|TRBD2
CASSRVSYAGERNEQYF
TGCGCCAGCAGCCGAGTTTCGTACGCGGGAGAACGGAACGAGCAGTACTTC
>.|TRBV5-1|TRBJ2-1|.
CASTQSDISYNEQFF
TGCGCCAGCACCCAGAGTGACATCTCCTACAATGAGCAGTTCTTC
>.|TRBV7-9|TRBJ1-3|.
CASSPEVSGNTIYF
TGTGCCAGCAGCCCTGAGGTCTCTGGAAACACCATATATTTT
>.|TRBV30|TRBJ1-2|TRBD1
CAWSETGAGYGYTF
TGTGCCTGGAGTGAGACAGGGGCGGGCTATGGCTACACCTTC
>.|TRBV7-6|TRBJ1-2|.
CASSLGVLTNGYGYTF
TGTGCCAGCAGCCTCGGAGTATTGACTAACGGTTATGGCTACACCTTC
>.|TRBV19|TRBJ2-3|.
CAPEPGREKSTDTQYF
TGTGCGCCCGAGCCCGGCAGGGAGAAGAGCACAGATACGCAGTATTTT
>.|TRBV6-6|TRBJ2-7|TRBD1
CASSYPGTGVYEQYF
TGTGCCAGCAGTTACCCCGGGACAGGGGTCTACGAGCAGTACTTC
>.|TRBV7-9|TRBJ2-1|TRBD2
CASTVGRLAGGRDNEQFF
TGTGCCAGCACCGTCGGGCGACTAGCGGGAGGTCGGGACAATGAGCAGTTCTTC
>.|TRBV11-3|TRBJ2-4|TRBD1
CASSISFSDRVNIQYF
TGTGCCAGCAGTATTTCGTTCTCGGACAGGGTGAACATTCAGTACTTC
>.|TRBV27|TRBJ1-5|TRBD1
CASSLTGVGQPQHF
TGTGCCAGCTCTCTTACAGGGGTCGGTCAGCCCCAGCATTTT
>.|TRBV5-1|TRBJ2-2|.
CASSLAIRGAGELFF
TGCGCCAGCAGCTTGGCCATAAGGGGTGCCGGGGAGCTGTTTTTT
>.|TRBV29-1|TRBJ2-7|TRBD2
CSVDGGGENYEQYF
TGCAGCGTTGACGGCGGGGGAGAGAACTACGAGCAGTACTTC
>.|TRBV28|TRBJ2-5|TRBD1
CASSSLWTGDLGVQETQYF
TGTGCCAGCAGCTCACTTTGGACAGGGGATTTAGGGGTCCAAGAGACCCAGTACTTC
>.|TRBV5-8|TRBJ1-5|.
CASSLRGGISNQPQHF
TGTGCCAGCAGCTTGAGGGGAGGGATTAGCAATCAGCCCCAGCATTTT
>.|TRBV7-2|TRBJ2-7|.
CASSLGHRVYEQYF
TGTGCCAGCAGCTTAGGTCATCGGGTCTACGAGCAGTACTTC
>.|TRBV2|TRBJ1-5|.
CASMGTNSNQPQHF
TGTGCCAGCATGGGGACAAACAGCAATCAGCCCCAGCATTTT
>.|TRBV14|TRBJ2-1|TRBD2
CASSVRTSGYYNEQFF
TGTGCCAGCAGCGTTCGGACTAGCGGGTACTACAATGAGCAGTTCTTC
>.|TRBV6-2/TRBV6-3|TRBJ1-3|.
CASSARMGDASGNTIYF
TGTGCCAGCAGTGCAAGAATGGGCGACGCCTCTGGAAACACCATATATTTT
>.|TRBV7-9|TRBJ2-7|TRBD2
CASSPIRTSGRETNYEQYF
TGTGCCAGCAGCCCAATCCGGACTAGCGGGAGGGAAACAAACTACGAGCAGTACTTC
>.|TRBV19|TRBJ1-5|.
CASSIDIPANQPQHF
TGTGCCAGTAGTATAGATATTCCGGCTAATCAGCCCCAGCATTTT
>few|TRBV28|TRBJ1-5|.
CASRPEGRLNQPQHF
TGTGCCAGCAGGCCCGAGGGGAGGCTAAATCAGCCCCAGCATTTT
>.|TRBV28|TRBJ1-4|.
CASSLGQEKLFF
TGTGCCAGCAGTTTGGGACAAGAAAAACTGTTTTTT
>.|TRBV9|TRBJ2-7|.
CASSVVEGPYEQYF
TGTGCCAGCAGCGTAGTGGAGGGGCCCTACGAGCAGTACTTC
>.|TRBV2|TRBJ1-1|TRBD1
CASSGTVIMNTEAFF
TGTGCCAGCAGCGGGACAGTCATAATGAACACTGAAGCTTTCTTT
>once|TRBV2|TRBJ1-5|TRBD1
CASREDRAVPQHF
TGTGCCAGCAGGGAAGACAGGGCAGTACCCCAGCATTTT
>.|TRBV30|TRBJ2-7|TRBD1
CASNTGDRTKGQYF
TGTGCCTCGAACACCGGGGACAGAACTAAGGGGCAGTACTTC
>.|TRBV2|TRBJ2-4|TRBD2
CASSEWLADELKNIQYF
TGTGCCAGCAGTGAATGGCTAGCGGACGAACTCAAAAACATTCAGTACTTC
>.|TRBV10-3|TRBJ2-7|.
CAIAGQGTYEQYF
TGTGCCATTGCGGGCCAGGGAACCTACGAGCAGTACTTC
>.|TRBV11-3|TRBJ2-5|TRBD2
CASSLGLAGGPETQYF
TGTGCCAGCAGCTTGGGACTAGCGGGAGGGCCAGAGACCCAGTACTTC
>.|TRBV18|TRBJ2-3|.
CASSPQGGPDTQYF
TGTGCCAGCTCACCGCAGGGGGGGCCAGATACGCAGTATTTT
>.|TRBV7-3|TRBJ1-2|.
CASSPGGGLYGYTF
TGTGCCAGCAGCCCCGGGGGAGGACTCTATGGCTACACCTTC
>.|TRBV6-5|TRBJ1-2|.
CASSYDTVSANYGYTF
TGTGCCAGCAGTTACGACACGGTTTCTGCTAACTATGGCTACACCTTC
>.|TRBV29-1|TRBJ2-7|.
CSVELGRGYEQYF
TGCAGCGTTGAGCTGGGCAGGGGCTACGAGCAGTACTTC
>.|TRBV6-1|TRBJ2-7|.
CASSEENRATYEQYF
TGTGCCAGCAGTGAAGAGAACAGGGCAACCTACGAGCAGTACTTC
>few|TRBV2|TRBJ2-7|TRBD1
CASRRTGDSYEQYF
TGTGCCAGCAGGCGGACAGGGGACTCCTACGAGCAGTACTTC
>.|TRBV24-1|TRBJ2-7|TRBD2
CATSDSGTSGRLHEQYF
TGTGCCACCAGTGATTCCGGGACTAGCGGGAGACTCCACGAGCAGTACTTC
>.|TRBV9|TRBJ2-3|.
CASSPRRDPTDTQYF
TGTGCCAGCAGCCCCCGCAGGGACCCTACAGATACGCAGTATTTT
>.|TRBV30|TRBJ1-1|.
CAWSGLLTEAFF
TGTGCCTGGAGTGGGTTGCTCACTGAAGCTTTCTTT